This T cell receptor beta chain derives from a study of CD8+ T cells in alopecia areata. Turning to the study itself: Treated patients swallowed 5 to 10 mg of oral tofacitinib twice daily. The tofacitinib course ran for 6 to 18 months and was followed by 6 months off drug. Affected scalp percentage set treated patients' severity scores.

The CDR3 is 15 residues long. Trimming pared 3 bases from V and 6 bases from J, leaving 17 bases between. Germline CDR1 reads KGHSH; CDR2 reads LQKENI. As for treatment: oral pan-JAK inhibitor, 5-10 mg twice daily. Individuals with alopecia areata gave both lesional scalp punch biopsies and peripheral blood for collection. In each case, RNA was isolated and then reverse transcribed into cDNA as the sequencing template. Clones were read by immunoSEQ multiplex PCR, and TCRdb kept only the in-frame ones, dropping some. In the table there are approximately 130,000 clones, approximately 60% of which are singletons.

This sequence originates from a human donor with alopecia areata. This rearrangement joins TRBV18 to TRBJ1-2, with D tentatively TRBD1 (5 bases). This sample comprised CD4+ T cells sorted from blood, obtained at week 4, from a patient treated with tofacitinib. CDR3 sequence reads: CASSPGRRTRDGYTF. CDR3 sequence (DNA): TGTGCCAGCTCACCGGGACGGAGGACTCGGGATGGCTACACCTTC.